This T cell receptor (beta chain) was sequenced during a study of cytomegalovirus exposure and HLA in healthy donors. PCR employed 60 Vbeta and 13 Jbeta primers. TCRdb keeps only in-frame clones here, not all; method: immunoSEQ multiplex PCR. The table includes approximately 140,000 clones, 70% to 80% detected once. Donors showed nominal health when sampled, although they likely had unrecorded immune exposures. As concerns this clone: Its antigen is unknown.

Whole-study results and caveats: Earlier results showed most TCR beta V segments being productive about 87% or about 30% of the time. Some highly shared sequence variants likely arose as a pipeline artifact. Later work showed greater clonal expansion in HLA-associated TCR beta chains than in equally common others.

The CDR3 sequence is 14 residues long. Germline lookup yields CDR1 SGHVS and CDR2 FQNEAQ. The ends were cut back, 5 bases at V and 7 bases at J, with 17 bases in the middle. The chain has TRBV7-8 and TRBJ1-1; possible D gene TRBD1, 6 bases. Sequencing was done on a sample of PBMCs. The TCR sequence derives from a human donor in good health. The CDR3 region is CASSENRAPGEAFF. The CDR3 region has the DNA TGTGCCAGCAGCGAAAACAGGGCGCCGGGTGAAGCTTTCTTT. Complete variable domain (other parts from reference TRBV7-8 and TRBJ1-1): GAGVSQSPRYKVAKRGQDVALRCDPISGHVSLFWYQQALGQGPEFLTYFQNEAQLDKSGLPSDRFFAERPEGSVSTLKIQRTQQEDSAVYLCASSENRAPGEAFFGQGTRLTVV.